A single T cell receptor (beta chain) is shown here with its context. Antigen unknown. The entry originates in a study of cytomegalovirus exposure and HLA in healthy donors. The CDR3 has 15 residues. Germline CDR1 is SGHNT and CDR2 is YYREEE (reference sequence). V was clipped by 2 bases and J by 6 bases, with 16 bases between them. The PCR employed 60 Vbeta primers together with 13 Jbeta primers. The protocol was immunoSEQ multiplex PCR, while the TCRdb copy is restricted to in-frame clones and leaves out a portion. The profile shows about 130,000 clones, 65% to 85% of them singletons. The study's findings and limits: Among the most significant clusters, several appeared linked to common viral pathogens in a later analysis. Analyses of presence and absence presupposed an approximately uniform sequencing depth across donors. Likely technical artifact: a cluster of highly shared sequence variants.

Material: PBMCs. The chain has TRBV5-4 and TRBJ2-3, with a tentative D call TRBD2 (6 bases). This clonotype was sampled from a young man in good health and CMV-seropositive. As DNA, the CDR3 is TGTGCCAGCAGCTTAAGCGGGTGGGCTAGGGATACGCAGTATTTT. Translation: CASSLSGWARDTQYF.